This T cell receptor (beta chain) appears in the sequencing data of a study of chemoradiotherapy in HPV16-positive cancers. Looking at the study overall: Two HPV16-positive patients' cells yielded candidate HPV-specific clones and common motifs. Study conclusions and caveats: Only two HPV16-positive patients supplied the functional HPV-specificity definition. Candidate HPV-specific clones and E7-related TCR motifs grew in tumor during treatment.

Libraries were prepared by immunoSEQ multiplex PCR; TCRdb keeps only in-frame clonotypes and omits some of them. The sample has 9,500 to 15,000 clones, around 85% seen once. Remarks on this clone: Its specificity is not known.

The CDR3 is 13 residues long. Trimming cost V 6 bases and J 5 bases, with 13 bases left between them. The V gene's germline CDR1 is KGHSH and CDR2 LQKENI. This receptor was identified in a human donor with HPV-associated anogenital cancer. This material consisted of blood, taken from a patient who underwent chemoradiotherapy. The chain joins TRBV18 to TRBJ1-1, with D possibly matching TRBD1 (5 bases). CDR3 nucleotide sequence: TGTGCCAGCTCGCCGAAGAAGGGGACTGAAGCTTTCTTT. It is translated as CASSPKKGTEAFF.